These 21 T cell receptor beta chains came from one sample sequenced in a study of CD8+ T cells in alopecia areata. Reverse transcription of extracted RNA yielded cDNA, which provided the sequencing template. Here immunoSEQ multiplex PCR was the method, and the copy in TCRdb shows in-frame clones only, minus some. The sample yields about 74,000 clones, approximately 29% seen once. Treatment meaning: oral pan-JAK inhibitor, 5-10 mg twice daily. Sequences were derived from CD8+ T cells sorted from blood, sampled at week 4, from a patient treated with tofacitinib. These receptors were collected from a human donor with alopecia areata.

This clone was observed a handful of times. CDR3 sequence (DNA): TGTGCCAGCAGCGGAGACCCAGAAGGGTACACTGAAGCTTTCTTT. It yields the protein CASSGDPEGYTEAFF. The chain uses TRBV9 and TRBJ1-1; no definite D call. Germline CDR1 and CDR2: SGDLS and YYNGEE. The CDR3 has 15 residues. Trimming stripped 3 bases from V and 3 bases from J, with 15 bases between.

Only a few counts were recorded for this clone. The rearrangement uses TRBV5-1 and TRBJ2-6; TRBD1 matches at 9 bases. Trimming took 0 bases from V and 0 from J; bases not matched to a gene: 7. CDR1 is SGHRS, CDR2 YFSETQ, per germline. The CDR3 has 19 amino acids. CDR3 residues: CASSLAGDRVSSGANVLTF. The CDR3 DNA follows: TGCGCCAGCAGCTTGGCCGGGGACAGGGTCAGCTCTGGGGCCAACGTCCTGACTTTC.

The chain is built from TRBV7-9 and TRBJ2-7; 12 nucleotides agree with TRBD2. V shed 0 bases and J 6 bases; nucleotides not matched to a gene: 6. This CDR3 comprises 16 residues. Germline V gene lookup returns CDR1 SEHNR and CDR2 FQNEAQ (reference sequence). The chain's CDR3 is CASSLARTSGRTEQYF. The CDR3 nucleotides read TGTGCCAGCAGCTTAGCACGAACTAGCGGGAGGACCGAGCAGTACTTC. The whole variable domain, filled in from reference TRBV7-9 and TRBJ2-7, reads DTGVSQNPRHKITKRGQNVTFRCDPISEHNRLYWYRQTLGQGPEFLTYFQNEAQLEKSRLLSDRFSAERPKGSFSTLEIQRTEQGDSAMYLCASSLARTSGRTEQYFGPGTRLTVT.

This chain connects TRBV29-1 to TRBJ2-2, with TRBD2 matching 10 bases. The CDR3 runs 14 residues. Germline CDR1 SQVTM, CDR2 ANQGSEA. After removal of 5 bases from V and 3 bases from J, the junction contained 3 bases not matched to a gene. Written as DNA, the CDR3 is TGCAGCGTTCTAGCGGGAGAATACACCGGGGAGCTGTTTTTT. Translation: CSVLAGEYTGELFF.

J is TRBJ1-1 and V is TRBV29-1; a possible D gene is TRBD1 (5 bases). V lost 7 bases and J lost 4, with 16 bases in between. The CDR3 spans 13 residues. Germline CDR1 is SQVTM and CDR2 is ANQGSEA. DNA of the CDR3: TGCAGCGCAAATCCCAGGGATCGCACTGAAGCTTTCTTT. Translated, it gives CSANPRDRTEAFF.

This clone was observed at least ten times. With only one base between it and a far larger clone, this is likely a read error. The sample holds other DNA sequences that translate to the same CDR3. The chain carries TRBV7-8 and TRBJ1-1, with D hard to call. Germline V lookup: CDR1 SGHVS, CDR2 FQNEAQ. The CDR3 runs to 12 residues. The V gene lost 3 bases and the J gene lost 4 bases, with 6 bases spanning the gap. The CDR3 coding sequence is TGTGCCAGCAGCTTCGGAACCACTGAAGCTTTCTTT. It is translated as CASSFGTTEAFF.

This clone was detected a few times. This chain joins TRBV6-5 and TRBJ2-1; TRBD2 matches 7 bases. Germline V gene data show CDR1 as MNHEY and CDR2 as SVGAGI. The ends lost 4 bases at V and 6 bases at J; junction bases unmatched: 3. The CDR3 is made up of 13 amino acids. CDR3 in amino acids: CASSWASGNEQFF. In DNA, the CDR3 is TGTGCCAGCAGTTGGGCTAGCGGCAATGAGCAGTTCTTC.

Many counts were recorded for this clone. The chain couples TRBV28 to TRBJ1-2; D not certain. This CDR3 is 12 amino acids long. The germline gives CDR1 MDHEN, CDR2 SYDVKM. V shed 2 bases and J shed 7 bases, with 8 bases lying between them. This chain's CDR3 is CASSLNLSGYTF. CDR3 nucleotides: TGTGCCAGCAGTTTAAATCTCTCTGGCTACACCTTC.

The J gene is TRBJ2-7, the V gene TRBV30, with 7 bases fitting TRBD1. The CDR3 loop spans 12 amino acids. CDR1 and CDR2 (germline): GTSNPN, SVGIG (reference sequence). DNA for the CDR3: TGTGCGTCCCGGGACAGCTCCTACGAGCAGTACTTC. Residues: CASRDSSYEQYF.

The gene calls are TRBV29-1 and TRBJ2-7; weak D call: TRBD2 (5 bases). Trimming took off 7 bases at V and 5 bases at J, with 12 bases between the two ends. CDR3 size: 11 residues. Looked up from germline, CDR1 is SQVTM and CDR2 is ANQGSEA. CDR3 region: CSGVLEDEQYF. CDR3 DNA sequence: TGCAGCGGCGTACTAGAGGACGAGCAGTACTTC.

V gene TRBV27 combines with J gene TRBJ1-4; D is unclear. The CDR3 contains 13 residues. Trimming stripped 8 bases from V and 0 bases from J, with 7 bases between. Germline CDR1 reads MNHEY; CDR2 reads SMNVEV (reference sequence). The CDR3 DNA reads TGTGCCAGCGGACGGTCAACTAATGAAAAACTGTTTTTT. Residues: CASGRSTNEKLFF.

This clone has at least ten counts. The CDR3 loop is CASSPNGGAGETQYF. In DNA, the CDR3 is TGTGCCAGCAGCCCCAATGGGGGGGCGGGTGAGACCCAGTACTTC. The J gene is TRBJ2-5, the V gene TRBV7-2, with D perhaps matching TRBD2 (7 bases). This CDR3 comprises 15 residues. Per germline, CDR1 SGHTA and CDR2 FQGNSA. The V and J ends lost 5 bases and 5 bases respectively, with 18 bases between them.

This chain uses TRBV30 with TRBJ2-7; no clear D gene. V dropped 3 bases and J dropped 0 bases, with 9 bases sitting between them. This CDR3 region has 13 residues. Germline V gene data show CDR1 as GTSNPN and CDR2 as SVGIG (reference sequence). CDR3 DNA sequence: TGTGCCTGGAGCCCAGGACGCTCCTACGAGCAGTACTTC. Its translation is CAWSPGRSYEQYF.

This clone has just a few counts. The chain combines TRBV29-1 with TRBJ2-7; the D call may be TRBD1 or TRBD2 (5 bases each). V was trimmed by 4 bases and J by 2 bases, leaving 9 bases between them. The CDR3 loop spans 12 amino acids. Germline V CDR1 and CDR2: SQVTM, ANQGSEA. CDR3 bases: TGCAGCGTTGGGGGGACCGCCTACGAGCAGTACTTC. Translating gives CSVGGTAYEQYF.

The chain recombines TRBV29-1 with TRBJ2-7, with D hard to call. Trimming stripped 6 bases from V and 4 bases from J, with 10 bases between. Germline values: CDR1 SQVTM, CDR2 ANQGSEA. The CDR3 has 11 residues. This CDR3 is CSVVSLYEQYF. The CDR3, as DNA: TGCAGCGTCGTCAGTCTTTACGAGCAGTACTTC.

The rearrangement uses TRBV7-9 and TRBJ1-1; D is unclear. Trimming took off 4 bases at V and 10 bases at J, with 16 bases between the two ends. Germline CDR1 and CDR2: SEHNR and FQNEAQ (reference sequence). The CDR3 totals 13 residues. The CDR3 is CASSSGTTKTAFF. The CDR3, as DNA: TGTGCCAGCAGCTCGGGCACGACTAAGACAGCTTTCTTT. The variable domain in full, with the rest retrieved from reference TRBV7-9 and TRBJ1-1, is DTGVSQNPRHKITKRGQNVTFRCDPISEHNRLYWYRQTLGQGPEFLTYFQNEAQLEKSRLLSDRFSAERPKGSFSTLEIQRTEQGDSAMYLCASSSGTTKTAFFGQGTRLTVV.

The genes are TRBV29-1 and TRBJ1-2; 7 bases are a match to TRBD1. Germline V gives CDR1 SQVTM, CDR2 ANQGSEA. The V and J ends lost 4 bases and 2 bases, in that order; junction bases with no gene match: 1. The CDR3 covers 12 residues. CDR3 loop: CSVGDRNYGYTF. The CDR3 bases are TGCAGCGTTGGGGACAGAAACTATGGCTACACCTTC.

This clone has only a few counts. V and J are TRBV19 and TRBJ2-7; D possibly uses TRBD1 or TRBD2 (5 bases each). Trimming shortened V by 6 bases and J by 0 bases, and 21 bases separated the two germline ends. Germline V gene data show CDR1 as LNHDA and CDR2 as SQIVND (reference sequence). The CDR3 loop spans 17 amino acids. CDR3 sequence reads: CASSPRTWGRLSYEQYF. The CDR3 DNA reads TGTGCCAGTAGCCCCCGGACCTGGGGACGGCTCTCCTACGAGCAGTACTTC.

The chain is built from TRBV4-2 and TRBJ2-7; D perhaps matches TRBD1 (6 bases). V was shortened by 5 bases and J by 6 bases, with 11 bases between the two germline ends. Germline loops: CDR1 LGHNA, CDR2 YNFKEQ. The CDR3 totals 12 residues. CDR3 amino acids: CASSVTGFEQYF. CDR3 coding DNA: TGTGCCAGCAGCGTCACAGGGTTCGAGCAGTACTTC.

This clone was seen only a few times. The chain carries TRBV2 and TRBJ1-2; D perhaps matches TRBD1 (6 bases). Germline CDR1 is SNHLY and CDR2 is FYNNEI. The CDR3 loop spans 13 amino acids. The germline V and J ends were trimmed by 4 bases and 2 bases, with 8 bases remaining between them. The CDR3 loop reads CASSGTDNYGYTF. The CDR3 coding sequence is TGTGCCAGCAGTGGGACAGACAACTATGGCTACACCTTC.

Only a few counts were recorded for this clone. J is TRBJ2-1 and V is TRBV5-1, with TRBD2 identical over 11 bases. The germline gives CDR1 SGHRS, CDR2 YFSETQ. The CDR3 consists of 15 residues. The V and J ends lost 3 bases and 3 bases, in that order; junction bases with no gene match: 2. Here the CDR3 reads CASSSGLAVYNEQFF. Here the CDR3 DNA reads TGCGCCAGCAGCTCGGGACTAGCGGTCTACAATGAGCAGTTCTTC.